Listed here are 10 T cell receptor beta chains from one sample, sequenced in a study of HIV-infected patients and healthy controls. cDNA was made from 500 ng RNA using alpha and beta constant primers. Each of the alpha and beta chains got its own library through chain-specific third strand synthesis with indices. One entry per CDR3 protein, called by TCRdb with MiXCR from the 5' RACE reads. Among 8,000 to 10,000 distinct CDR3 sequences listed, roughly 5.8% were seen once. No cell fractionation was done, so the repertoire covers all unsorted peripheral blood T cells. The sequenced sample consisted of blood. The receptors shown here come from an adult in good health.

The V and J genes are TRBV14 and TRBJ2-6, with D hard to call. CDR1 and CDR2 (germline): SGHDN, FVKESK. V gave up 0 bases and J gave up 4 bases, with 16 bases separating them. The CDR3 loop spans 18 amino acids. The DNA of the CDR3 is TGTGCCAGCAGCCAAGATCGGCCAGGACCCCGGGGGGCCAACGTCCTGACTTTC. It is translated as CASSQDRPGPRGANVLTF.

This clonotype ranks as medium-sized. This chain links TRBV29-1 with TRBJ2-7; TRBD1 is a possible D gene (5 bases). Germline-derived CDR1 and CDR2 are SQVTM and ANQGSEA. V was trimmed by 1 base and J by 2 bases, leaving 15 bases between them. This CDR3 has 15 amino acids. The CDR3 sequence is CSVEVQGRLPYEQYF. The CDR3 bases are TGCAGCGTTGAAGTTCAGGGCCGACTTCCCTACGAGCAGTACTTC.

By sample fraction, this clonotype is medium-sized. The gene calls are TRBV5-6 and TRBJ2-1, with D possibly matching TRBD1 (5 bases). The CDR3 has 17 residues. Trimming took off 2 bases at V and 2 bases at J, with 17 bases between the two ends. Germline V lookup: CDR1 SGHDT, CDR2 YYEEEE. The CDR3 loop reads CASSFGAPWAPYNEQFF. CDR3 nucleotide sequence: TGTGCCAGCAGCTTTGGGGCCCCCTGGGCGCCCTACAATGAGCAGTTCTTC.

By share of the sample, this clonotype is medium-sized (0.01 to 0.1%). J is TRBJ2-5 and V is TRBV29-1, with D hard to call. Trimming cost V 4 bases and J 5 bases, with 8 bases left between them. This CDR3 is 11 amino acids long. The germline V gene has CDR1 SQVTM and CDR2 ANQGSEA. CDR3 nucleotides: TGCAGCGTTGGTCTGGGGGAGACCCAGTACTTC. Translating it yields CSVGLGETQYF.

The chain is built from TRBV30 and TRBJ1-2, with 10 positions matching TRBD1. From germline, CDR1 is GTSNPN and CDR2 SVGIG (reference sequence). V lost 7 bases to trimming and J lost 3 bases; unmatched junction nucleotides: 5. The CDR3 totals 13 residues. CDR3 amino acids: CAFRTGGDYGYTF. Here the CDR3 DNA reads TGTGCCTTCCGGACAGGGGGAGACTATGGCTACACCTTC.

This rearrangement joins TRBV23-1 to TRBJ2-3; 10 nucleotides line up with TRBD2. TRBV23-1 is filed as an ORF, its function uncertain. The CDR3 runs 15 residues. Germline trimming cut 2 bases from V and 1 base from J; bases unmatched to any gene: 0. The CDR3 is CASSQGTSGTDTQYF. CDR3 DNA sequence: TGCGCCAGCAGTCAAGGGACTAGCGGCACAGATACGCAGTATTTT.

This clonotype qualifies as medium-sized. The chain joins TRBV5-1 to TRBJ2-5; D remains ambiguous. This CDR3 has 13 amino acids. Trimming left V 6 bases short and J 2 bases short, with 11 bases between. Germline V CDR1 and CDR2: SGHRS, YFSETQ. The CDR3 bases are TGCGCCAGCAAGTTACGAGAGCAAGAGACCCAGTACTTC. The encoded protein is CASKLREQETQYF.

In its sample, this clonotype was seen a few times. The CDR3 reads CASSRQESYGYTF. DNA for the CDR3: TGTGCCAGCAGCCGACAGGAGAGTTATGGCTACACCTTC. The V and J genes are TRBV6-5 and TRBJ1-2; D is perhaps TRBD1 (6 bases). Trimming took 6 bases from V and 5 from J, leaving 13 bases between them. CDR1 is MNHEY and CDR2 is SVGAGI in the germline V gene. The CDR3 extends over 13 amino acids.

The sample holds many counts of this clonotype. The rearrangement links TRBV7-2 to TRBJ1-4; the D is unclear. The CDR3 spans 15 residues. V gave up 3 bases and J gave up 0 bases, with 8 bases separating them. Germline assignment: CDR1 SGHTA and CDR2 FQGNSA. The CDR3 region is CASSFNRATNEKLFF. The CDR3 DNA reads TGTGCCAGCAGCTTTAACAGAGCAACTAATGAAAAACTGTTTTTT.

The chain carries TRBV3-1 and TRBJ2-2; TRBD1 aligns across 7 bases. The germline CDR1 and CDR2 sequences are LGHDT and YNNKEL (reference sequence). The CDR3 contains 18 residues. V lost 4 bases to trimming and J lost 3 bases; unmatched junction nucleotides: 14. CDR3 nucleotides: TGTGCCAGCAGCCGCTACCCACCGGGACAGACGTACACCGGGGAGCTGTTTTTT. Translation: CASSRYPPGQTYTGELFF.